The T cell receptor (beta chain) under discussion was sequenced for a study of blood T cell repertoires in COVID-19. Study-wide context: Samples representing acute and convalescent COVID-19 were sourced from the United States, Italy and Spain.

Assignments of participants to cohorts depended upon their own reported clinical history. The CDR3 has 15 residues. The V segment lost 4 bases and the J segment 7 bases; nucleotides outside the gene matches: 8. Per germline, CDR1 SGHNT and CDR2 YYREEE (reference sequence). Sequencing was performed with immunoSEQ multiplex PCR; in TCRdb, only in-frame clones are kept and a portion is missing. The data show around 330,000 clones, with approximately 88% seen just once and around 8.9% held by the top ten. This rearrangement joins TRBV5-4 to TRBJ1-4; 9 nucleotides agree with TRBD1. Sequencing was performed on PBMCs or T cells enriched from blood (not recorded which). The TCR sequence derives from a woman between 18 and 29 years old who had recovered from COVID-19. The chain's CDR3 is CASSRGDRDFEKLFF. The CDR3 DNA follows: TGTGCCAGCAGCAGAGGGGACAGGGATTTTGAAAAACTGTTTTTT.